The 28 T cell receptor beta chains below come from one sample, sequenced in a study of blood T cells in healthy people across ages. A second PCR of 7 to 11 cycles used a sample-barcoded 5' primer and a J-beta primer mix. Via MiXCR, TCRdb re-called the 5' RACE reads, giving one row per CDR3 protein. This sample has roughly 2 million distinct CDR3 sequences, with about 50% found just once. The sample was blood. All receptors derive from a woman between 35 and 50 years old in good health.

This chain connects TRBV4-1 to TRBJ2-7; 12 positions agree with TRBD2. CDR3 length equals 17 residues. From germline, CDR1 is MGHRA and CDR2 YSYEKL. The trim removed 1 base at V and 7 bases at J, leaving 11 bases unmatched. The CDR3 coding sequence is TGCGCCAGCAGCCAAGCTCTAGCGGGGGGGCGGGTAAATGAGCAGTACTTC. It encodes CASSQALAGGRVNEQYF.

The chain recombines TRBV10-3 with TRBJ2-1; 7 bases are shared with TRBD2. The germline gives CDR1 ENHRY, CDR2 SYGVKD. The CDR3 loop spans 14 amino acids. After removal of 0 bases from V and 10 bases from J, the junction contained 6 bases not matched to a gene. CDR3 region: CAISESASGEEQFF. The DNA for the CDR3 is TGTGCCATCAGTGAGTCAGCGAGCGGGGAGGAGCAGTTCTTC.

This clonotype was found many times. The J gene is TRBJ2-1, the V gene TRBV29-1; no definite D call. The CDR3 length is 11 residues. From germline, CDR1 is SQVTM and CDR2 ANQGSEA. V lost 3 bases and J lost 5, with 5 bases in between. For the CDR3, the DNA is TGCAGCGTTGATGAGAACAATGAGCAGTTCTTC. Amino acid sequence: CSVDENNEQFF.

The chain combines TRBV4-1 with TRBJ2-4, with unresolved D. This CDR3 has 14 amino acids. V lost 1 base and J lost 13, with 17 bases in between. Germline V gene sequence: CDR1 MGHRA, CDR2 YSYEKL. The CDR3: CASSQVFVANEQYF. The CDR3 nucleotides are TGCGCCAGCAGCCAAGTGTTCGTTGCTAATGAGCAGTACTTC.

V is TRBV29-1 and J is TRBJ2-3, with a tentative D call TRBD1 (6 bases). Germline assignment: CDR1 SQVTM and CDR2 ANQGSEA. V dropped 6 bases and J dropped 10 bases, with 14 bases sitting between them. This CDR3 contains 11 residues. The CDR3 sequence is CSVGDRKAQYF. In nucleotides, the CDR3 is TGCAGCGTCGGCGACAGGAAGGCGCAGTATTTT.

This chain connects TRBV24-1 to TRBJ2-3; D is ambiguous. Per germline, CDR1 KGHDR and CDR2 SFDVKD. The V and J ends lost 4 bases and 2 bases respectively, with 9 bases between them. CDR3 length: 14 amino acids. CDR3: CATSDRRDTDTQYF. In nucleotides, the CDR3 is TGTGCCACCAGTGACCGCCGAGACACAGATACGCAGTATTTT.

The rearrangement links TRBV27 to TRBJ2-5; no firm D call. The assigned J gene may be wrong: the sequence end matches TRBJ2-7 better. CDR3 size: 13 residues. CDR1 and CDR2 from the germline V gene are MNHEY and SMNVEV (reference sequence). The CDR3 reads CASSVMKTYEQYF. The DNA for the CDR3 is TGTGCCAGCAGTGTAATGAAGACCTACGAGCAGTACTTC.

The J gene is TRBJ1-2, the V gene TRBV19; D is ambiguous. The CDR3 is 14 residues long. Germline V gene data show CDR1 as LNHDA and CDR2 as SQIVND (reference sequence). V was cut by 3 bases and J by 1 base, with 9 bases left in between. The CDR3 reads CASSIGPINYGYTF. CDR3 DNA sequence: TGTGCCAGTAGTATTGGTCCCATTAACTATGGCTACACCTTC.

This clonotype was detected a few times. The chain carries TRBV13 and TRBJ2-5; weak D call: TRBD2 (5 bases). Germline CDR1 PRHDT, CDR2 FYEKMQ (reference sequence). Trimming stripped 5 bases from V and 5 bases from J, with 18 bases between. The CDR3 spans 15 residues. The chain's CDR3 is CASSARGRLGETQYF. CDR3 DNA sequence: TGTGCCAGCAGCGCCAGAGGGCGTTTGGGGGAGACCCAGTACTTC.

The CDR3 region has the DNA TGCAGCGTTGTAGGCGGGGGGAACTCCTACAATGAGCAGTTCTTC. Its translation is CSVVGGGNSYNEQFF. The genes are TRBV29-1 and TRBJ2-1; TRBD2 aligns across 8 bases. Trimming took 4 bases from V and 0 from J; bases not matched to a gene: 5. This CDR3 comprises 15 residues. The V gene's germline CDR1 is SQVTM and CDR2 ANQGSEA.

The chain uses TRBV12-3 or TRBV12-4 and TRBJ1-1; the D gene is possibly TRBD1 (6 bases). This CDR3 spans 13 amino acids. V dropped 6 bases and J dropped 13 bases, with 21 bases sitting between them. CDR3: CASSSTRGEGYFF. CDR3 nucleotide sequence: TGTGCCAGCAGCTCGACTAGGGGGGAGGGATATTTCTTT.

This chain connects TRBV6-5 to TRBJ1-2; TRBD1 matches 11 bases. Trimming removed 0 bases from V and 6 bases from J; junction bases left unmatched: 3. CDR3 length: 15 residues. The V gene's germline CDR1 is MNHEY and CDR2 SVGAGI. The CDR3 DNA follows: TGTGCCAGCAGTTACTCCCGGACAGGGGGCAATGGCTACACCTTC. It translates to CASSYSRTGGNGYTF.

There are a few counts of this clonotype. The chain combines TRBV20-1 with TRBJ2-5; a possible D gene is TRBD2 (6 bases). The germline V gene has CDR1 DFQATT and CDR2 SNEGSKA (reference sequence). This CDR3 has 14 residues. With 0 bases removed from V and 4 bases from J, the gap between germline ends came to 12 bases. The CDR3 coding sequence is TGCAGTGCTAGAGACGTCCAGGGAGGAGAGACCCAGTACTTC. Amino acid sequence: CSARDVQGGETQYF.

The rearrangement joins TRBV12-3 or TRBV12-4 to TRBJ1-2; no reliable D call. The CDR3 has 15 amino acids. V was pared by 11 bases and J by 5 bases, with 24 bases between. This CDR3 reads CASTSGPRSLYGYTF. The CDR3 nucleotides read TGTGCCTCAACCTCGGGTCCGAGGTCCCTTTATGGCTACACCTTC.

Concerning this clonotype: The junction and the germline gene differ at one end; a read error may be behind it. The V gene is TRBV7-2, the J gene TRBJ2-5, with a weak D call TRBD1 (7 bases). Germline V lookup: CDR1 SGHTA, CDR2 FQGNSA. CDR3 length: 19 amino acids. The CDR3 loop reads CACSLFPGATTGEEETQYF. The CDR3 nucleotides are TGTGCCTGCAGCTTATTCCCCGGGGCCACTACAGGGGAGGAGGAGACCCAGTACTTC.

A few counts support this clonotype. J is TRBJ1-6 and V is TRBV11-1; the D gene is possibly TRBD1 (5 bases). Germline V gene data show CDR1 as SGHAT and CDR2 as FQDESV (reference sequence). This CDR3 region has 15 residues. The ends were cut back, 5 bases at V and 7 bases at J, with 15 bases in the middle. CDR3 DNA: TGTGCCAGCAGCCTACAGCTACCAGGGAATTCACCCCTCCACTTT. It specifies CASSLQLPGNSPLHF.

This rearrangement joins TRBV7-2 to TRBJ2-1; 9 bases fit TRBD2. Trimming removed 5 bases from V and 5 bases from J; junction bases left unmatched: 13. Germline values: CDR1 SGHTA, CDR2 FQGNSA. The CDR3 extends over 17 amino acids. The CDR3 reads CASSRLAGSLSNNEQFF. The CDR3 region has the DNA TGTGCCAGCAGCCGCCTAGCGGGGAGCCTTAGCAACAATGAGCAGTTCTTC.

The chain recombines TRBV6-1 with TRBJ2-7; 10 positions match TRBD2. CDR1 and CDR2 (germline): MNHNS, SASEGT. The ends lost 5 bases at V and 2 bases at J; junction bases unmatched: 12. This CDR3 region has 17 residues. CDR3 sequence reads: CASSPSHPGLATYEQYF. The CDR3 bases are TGTGCCAGCAGTCCCTCACACCCGGGACTAGCGACCTACGAGCAGTACTTC.

The gene calls are TRBV7-3 and TRBJ2-3; the D is unclear. The CDR3 length is 16 residues. Trimming took off 2 bases at V and 3 bases at J, with 15 bases between the two ends. Germline V gives CDR1 SGHTA, CDR2 FQGTGA. The CDR3 bases are TGTGCCAGCAGCTTAGAGGTCGGCGGTTATACAGATACGCAGTATTTT. Translated, it gives CASSLEVGGYTDTQYF.

This clonotype was observed many times. This chain joins TRBV7-2 and TRBJ2-3, with D perhaps TRBD1 or TRBD2 (5 bases each). The germline V and J ends were trimmed by 0 bases and 0 bases, with 7 bases remaining between them. The length of the CDR3 is 15 residues. The germline V gene has CDR1 SGHTA and CDR2 FQGNSA. The CDR3 DNA sequence: TGTGCCAGCAGCTTAGCGGGGGTTAGCACAGATACGCAGTATTTT. It encodes CASSLAGVSTDTQYF.

The J gene is TRBJ2-3, the V gene TRBV6-1; TRBD1 might be the D (5 bases). The CDR3 has 15 amino acids. With 4 bases removed from V and 0 bases from J, the gap between germline ends came to 11 bases. CDR1 MNHNS and CDR2 SASEGT come from the germline V gene. CDR3 in amino acids: CASSGRQTSTDTQYF. The CDR3 DNA reads TGTGCCAGCAGTGGACGACAGACCAGCACAGATACGCAGTATTTT.

This chain uses TRBV5-1 with TRBJ2-1, with 7 bases lining up with TRBD1. Germline lookup yields CDR1 SGHRS and CDR2 YFSETQ. The CDR3 has 15 amino acids. The junction had 3 bases not matched to a gene; V was cut back by 0 bases and J by 3 bases. Written as DNA, the CDR3 is TGCGCCAGCAGCTTGGAAGGACAGGACTACAATGAGCAGTTCTTC. Amino acids: CASSLEGQDYNEQFF.

The rearrangement links TRBV20-1 to TRBJ1-1, with D perhaps TRBD1 (6 bases). The length of the CDR3 is 14 residues. Trimming removed 6 bases from V and 1 base from J, with 15 bases in between. Germline V gene lookup returns CDR1 DFQATT and CDR2 SNEGSKA (reference sequence). The chain's CDR3 is CSASGGGPNTEAFF. The CDR3 DNA is TGCAGTGCCAGTGGCGGGGGCCCGAACACTGAAGCTTTCTTT.

On this clonotype: At one of its ends the junction is not consistent with the germline gene, which may arise from a read error. The CDR3 region has the DNA TGCGCCAGCAGCGGCGGGGGTTACAATGGGCAGTTCTTC. Translated, it gives CASSGGGYNGQFF. The chain employs TRBV4-1 and TRBJ2-1; TRBD2 aligns across 7 bases. The CDR3 is 13 residues long. Germline CDR1 MGHRA, CDR2 YSYEKL.

This sequence joins TRBV12-3 or TRBV12-4 and TRBJ1-1, with unresolved D. The CDR3 is 12 residues long. The V end lost 3 bases, the J end lost 9 bases, and 11 bases lay between the germline ends. CDR3: CASSLSVGQAFF. Here the CDR3 DNA reads TGTGCCAGCAGTTTGTCGGTGGGTCAAGCTTTCTTT.

This clonotype was counted a few times. The chain couples TRBV27 to TRBJ2-5, with D possibly TRBD1 on 5 matching bases. V lost 3 bases and J 4 bases, leaving 12 bases between the germline ends. The CDR3 totals 14 residues. Germline V gene sequence: CDR1 MNHEY, CDR2 SMNVEV (reference sequence). The CDR3 bases are TGTGCCAGCAGTTTTAAGGGGCTAGGAGAGACCCAGTACTTC. Its protein is CASSFKGLGETQYF.

Only a few counts were recorded for this clonotype. The J gene is TRBJ2-3, the V gene TRBV5-1; 7 bases line up with TRBD2. V was clipped by 0 bases and J by 6 bases; unmatched bases: 13. Germline V gives CDR1 SGHRS, CDR2 YFSETQ. CDR3 length: 17 amino acids. CDR3 DNA: TGCGCCAGCAGCTTGGCCAGGATTCTCGGGGAGGGTGATACGCAGTATTTT. Amino acids: CASSLARILGEGDTQYF.

V is TRBV20-1 and J is TRBJ2-3; D perhaps matches TRBD2 (6 bases). Germline loops: CDR1 DFQATT, CDR2 SNEGSKA (reference sequence). The CDR3 totals 14 residues. The V end lost 3 bases, the J end lost 5 bases, and 15 bases lay between the germline ends. The CDR3 nucleotides read TGCAGTGCTAGCGCGGGGCCGGAGTTAGATACGCAGTATTTT. This gives the protein CSASAGPELDTQYF.